The present entry profiles one T cell receptor beta chain with its context. Its antigen remains unknown. These data originate in a study of regulatory T cells in long-lasting Graves disease. Regarding the study as a whole: Lower TCR diversity was seen in persistent Graves' patients than in newly diagnosed ones.

The time point was: persistent/refractory GD, antithyroid drugs over 5 years with positive TRAb. The authors made the TCR library using RNA they extracted from PBMCs. Relying on iRepertoire HTBI primers and Arm-PCR of CDR3 regions, the team built TCR beta libraries. TCRdb independently ran MiXCR on the multiplex PCR reads; one entry per CDR3 protein. In the table there are about 660,000 distinct CDR3 sequences, approximately 31% of which are singletons. This clonotype was sampled from a female donor with Graves disease. The sequences come from peripheral blood mononuclear cells (PBMCs), collected when the disease was refractory, from a patient treated with antithyroid drugs.

The CDR3 reads CASSLIAGPEAFF. The CDR3 coding sequence is TGTGCCAGCAGTTTGATAGCAGGACCTGAAGCTTTCTTT. The chain carries TRBV12-3 or TRBV12-4 and TRBJ1-1; D is uncertain. The CDR3 has 13 amino acids. The V and J ends lost 3 bases and 6 bases respectively, with 11 bases between them.